The present T cell receptor beta chain was sequenced within a study of cytomegalovirus exposure and HLA in healthy donors. Study-wide results and caveats: In an earlier analysis, in around 590 donors, most V segments appeared productive either ~90% or ~30% of the time. Cytomegalovirus status was reportedly diagnosed by the classifier with high sensitivity and specificity.

CDR3 length equals 13 residues. Trimming cost V 1 base and J 5 bases, with 8 bases left between them. The germline V gene has CDR1 SGHVS and CDR2 FNYEAQ. Worth noting for this clone: Its matching antigen is unknown.

PCR primers comprised 60 Vbeta and 13 Jbeta primers. Authors' processing steps: Some 11 million shared chains were among the about 80 million unique TCR beta chains that a later analysis counted. TCRdb's table, derived via immunoSEQ multiplex PCR, lists solely in-frame clones and lacks some. V and J calls and clone size are as listed in that table; D and trimming were resolved from the DNA. This sample has 130,000 to 150,000 clones, with 70% to 80% found just once. The source of this sequence is a female donor in good health and CMV-seronegative. This chain links TRBV7-6 with TRBJ2-5; D remains unclear. Sequenced input: PBMCs. CDR3 sequence: CASSLGYRETQYF. CDR3 DNA: TGTGCCAGCAGCTTAGGGTATCGGGAGACCCAGTACTTC.